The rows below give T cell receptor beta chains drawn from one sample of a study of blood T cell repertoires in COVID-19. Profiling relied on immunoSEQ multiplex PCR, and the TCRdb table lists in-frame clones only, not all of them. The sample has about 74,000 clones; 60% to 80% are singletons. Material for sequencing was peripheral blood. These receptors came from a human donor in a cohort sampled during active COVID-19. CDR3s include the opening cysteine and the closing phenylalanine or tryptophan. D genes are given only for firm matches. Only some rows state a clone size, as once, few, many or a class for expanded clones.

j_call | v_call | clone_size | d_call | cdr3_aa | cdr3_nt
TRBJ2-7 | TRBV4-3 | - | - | CASSASRVSGEQYF | TGCGCCAGCAGTGCATCCCGGGTCTCTGGCGAGCAGTACTTC
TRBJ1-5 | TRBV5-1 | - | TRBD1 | CASSWTGREPQHF | TGCGCCAGCAGCTGGACAGGGAGGGAGCCCCAGCATTTT
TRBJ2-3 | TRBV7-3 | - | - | CASSSRGHSTDTQYF | TGTGCCAGCAGCTCAAGGGGACACAGCACAGATACGCAGTATTTT
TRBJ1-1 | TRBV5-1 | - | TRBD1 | CASSFGQGTEAFF | TGCGCCAGCAGCTTCGGACAGGGCACTGAAGCTTTCTTT
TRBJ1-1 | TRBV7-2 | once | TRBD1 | CASSPRTGPNTEAFF | TGTGCCAGCAGCCCACGGACAGGGCCTAACACTGAAGCTTTCTTT
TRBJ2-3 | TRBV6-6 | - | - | CASSYGSLGATDTQYF | TGTGCCAGCAGTTATGGGTCCTTAGGAGCCACAGATACGCAGTATTTT
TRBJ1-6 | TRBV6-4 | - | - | CASSDTVGNSPLHF | TGTGCCAGCAGTGACACGGTCGGGAATTCACCCCTCCACTTT
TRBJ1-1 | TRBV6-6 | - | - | CASSPWGLGGEAFF | TGTGCCAGCAGCCCATGGGGGCTCGGGGGGGAAGCTTTCTTT
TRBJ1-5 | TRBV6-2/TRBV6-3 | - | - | CASSRDLGNQPQHF | TGTGCCAGCAGCAGGGACTTGGGAAATCAGCCCCAGCATTTT
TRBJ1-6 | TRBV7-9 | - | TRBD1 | CASSPDRGNNSPLHF | TGTGCCAGCAGCCCGGACAGGGGCAATAATTCACCCCTCCACTTT
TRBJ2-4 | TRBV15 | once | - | CATAFGGEADIQYF | TGTGCCACCGCATTCGGCGGGGAGGCGGACATTCAGTACTTC
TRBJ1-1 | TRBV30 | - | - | CAWSALSSRTEAFF | TGTGCCTGGAGTGCCCTCTCTTCACGGACTGAAGCTTTCTTT
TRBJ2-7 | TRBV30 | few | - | CAWSPGVSYEQYF | TGTGCCTGGAGTCCCGGGGTTTCCTACGAGCAGTACTTC